A selection of T cell receptor beta chains follows, all from one sample in a study. MiXCR, run by TCRdb on the RT-PCR reads, gives a single entry per CDR3 protein. The sample includes about 680,000 distinct CDR3 sequences, 12% to 15% seen only once; the top ten take about 3.6%. The sequencing sample was made of memory CD4+ T cells from blood. The receptors derive from a female donor in good health, serving as a healthy control. CDR3s include the opening cysteine and the closing phenylalanine or tryptophan.

V: TRBV4-1; J: TRBJ2-1; CDR3: CASRARTPPGNNEQFF
V: TRBV7-2; J: TRBJ1-5; CDR3: CASSLYWGSNQPQHF
V: TRBV7-2; J: TRBJ2-3; CDR3: CASSLFREREWGTQYF
V: TRBV15; J: TRBJ2-3; CDR3: CATSRGLGIGLAEPTDTQYF
V: TRBV20-1; J: TRBJ2-7; CDR3: CSARNRLGDYEQYF
V: TRBV20-1; J: TRBJ1-5; CDR3: CSAMNRDTGQPQHF
V: TRBV5-1; J: TRBJ2-1; CDR3: CASSPEAASSYNEQFF
V: TRBV20-1; J: TRBJ1-2; CDR3: CSARDPLGYGYTF
V: TRBV29-1; J: TRBJ1-2; CDR3: CSVVRTGGNGYTF
V: TRBV6-1; J: TRBJ1-1; CDR3: CASSEEDRGSVDTEAFF
V: TRBV11-2; J: TRBJ1-1; CDR3: CASSLGGWRGTEAFF
V: TRBV7-3; J: TRBJ2-2; CDR3: CASSLGGRPGPNTGELFF
V: TRBV6-5; J: TRBJ2-1; CDR3: CASTPVGERNEQFF
V: TRBV28; J: TRBJ1-2; CDR3: CASSTPPTAYGYTF
V: TRBV5-1; J: TRBJ1-4; CDR3: CASSLRTTNEKLFF
V: TRBV20-1; J: TRBJ2-7; CDR3: CRLGGSFNEQYF
V: TRBV5-1; J: TRBJ1-1; CDR3: CASSLGQGKMNTEAFF
V: TRBV5-1; J: TRBJ2-3; CDR3: CASSSWGADADTQYF
V: TRBV20-1; J: TRBJ2-5; CDR3: CSAREGTVETQYF
V: TRBV6-5; J: TRBJ2-3; CDR3: CASSTGLAGVSDTQYF
V: TRBV4-3; J: TRBJ2-3; CDR3: CASSQRDVPDTQYF
V: TRBV6-2/TRBV6-3; J: TRBJ1-2; CDR3: CASGDRANYGYTF